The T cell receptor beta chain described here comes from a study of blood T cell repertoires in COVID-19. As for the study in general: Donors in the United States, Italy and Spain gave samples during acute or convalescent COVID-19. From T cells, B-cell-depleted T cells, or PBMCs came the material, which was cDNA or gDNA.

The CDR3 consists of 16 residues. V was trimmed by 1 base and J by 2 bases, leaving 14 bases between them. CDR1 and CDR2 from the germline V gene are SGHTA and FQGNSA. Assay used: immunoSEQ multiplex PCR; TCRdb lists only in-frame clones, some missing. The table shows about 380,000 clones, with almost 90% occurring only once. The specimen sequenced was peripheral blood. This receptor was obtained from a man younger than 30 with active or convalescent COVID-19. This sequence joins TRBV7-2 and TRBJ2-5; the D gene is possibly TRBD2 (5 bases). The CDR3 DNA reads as TGTGCCAGCAGCTTAGGACGCCCCGGCGGGCAAGAGACCCAGTACTTC. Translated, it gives CASSLGRPGGQETQYF. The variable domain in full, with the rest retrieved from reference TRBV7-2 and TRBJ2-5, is GAGVSQSPSNKVTEKGKDVELRCDPISGHTALYWYRQSLGQGLEFLIYFQGNSAPDKSGLPSDRFSAERTGGSVSTLTIQRTQQEDSAVYLCASSLGRPGGQETQYFGPGTRLLVL.